Below, 4 T cell receptor beta chains from the same sample are listed, as sequenced in a study of control samples from healthy donors and cancer patients. Sequencing was performed with immunoSEQ multiplex PCR; in TCRdb, only in-frame clones are kept and a portion is missing. The sample contains about 55,000 clones, about 96% of which appear only once. The specimen sequenced was blood. These receptors all come from a young woman in good health.

The gene calls are TRBV6-5 and TRBJ2-7; D tentatively fits TRBD1 or TRBD2 (6 bases each). V shed 8 bases and J shed 2 bases, with 10 bases lying between them. Germline CDR1 reads MNHEY; CDR2 reads SVGAGI. The CDR3 length is 12 residues. The CDR3 loop is CASYGGPYEQYF. CDR3 coding DNA: TGTGCCAGCTACGGGGGCCCCTACGAGCAGTACTTC.

The table lists this clone with a count of one. The CDR3 DNA reads as TGTGCCAGCAGCTCCCGACAGGGGGAAGAAAAACTGTTTTTT. Protein: CASSSRQGEEKLFF. This chain connects TRBV9 to TRBJ1-4, with 9 nucleotides matching TRBD1. Germline V lookup: CDR1 SGDLS, CDR2 YYNGEE. The CDR3 contains 14 residues. V gave up 4 bases and J gave up 8 bases; unmatched junction bases: 6.

This chain connects TRBV4-1 to TRBJ1-2; D is ambiguous. The CDR3 runs 14 residues. Looked up from germline, CDR1 is MGHRA and CDR2 is YSYEKL. Trimming cost V 0 bases and J 4 bases, with 9 bases left between them. This CDR3 reads CASSQEDGLYGYTF. CDR3 nucleotides: TGCGCCAGCAGCCAAGAGGACGGGCTCTATGGCTACACCTTC.

The CDR3 DNA is TGCAGCGGTAAGGGGGTTTACACTGAAGCTTTCTTT. Encoded protein: CSGKGVYTEAFF. This rearrangement joins TRBV29-1 to TRBJ1-1; a weak D match, TRBD1 (6 bases). Germline V lookup: CDR1 SQVTM, CDR2 ANQGSEA. Trimming stripped 7 bases from V and 3 bases from J, with 12 bases between. There are 12 residues in the CDR3.